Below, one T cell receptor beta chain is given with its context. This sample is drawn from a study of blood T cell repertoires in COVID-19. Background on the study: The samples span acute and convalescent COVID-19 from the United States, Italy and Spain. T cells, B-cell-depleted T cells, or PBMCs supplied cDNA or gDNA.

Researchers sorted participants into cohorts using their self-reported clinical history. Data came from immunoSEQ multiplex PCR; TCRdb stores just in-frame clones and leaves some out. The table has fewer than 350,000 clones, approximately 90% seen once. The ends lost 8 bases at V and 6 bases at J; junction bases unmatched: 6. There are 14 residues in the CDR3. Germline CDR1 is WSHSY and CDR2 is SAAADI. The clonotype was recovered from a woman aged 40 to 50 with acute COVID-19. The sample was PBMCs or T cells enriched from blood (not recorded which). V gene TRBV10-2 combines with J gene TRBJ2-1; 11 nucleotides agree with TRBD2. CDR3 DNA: TGCGCCAGCCTTCTAGCGGGGGGAGTCAATGAGCAGTTCTTC. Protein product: CASLLAGGVNEQFF.